What follows is one T cell receptor (beta chain) and its context. Its target is not known. The data belong to a study of lymphopenia after photon versus proton radiotherapy. Whole-study results and caveats: Relative stability marked proton patients; photon patients lost diversity and naive cells. Post-nadir diversity loss with photons came from oligoclonal expansion, particularly CD8+ Temra cells. Larger post-nadir TCR diversity loss correlated inversely with survival in deceased patients.

Profiling relied on immunoSEQ multiplex PCR, and the TCRdb table lists in-frame clones only, not all of them. The table lists about 70,000 clones, over 80% of them singletons. This TCR came from a man of 80 years or more with esophageal cancer. The sample consisted of peripheral blood, taken from a patient treated with proton-based radiotherapy.

This CDR3 is CASSEFTVRYF. The CDR3 DNA reads as TGTGCCAGCAGTGAATTCACAGTGAGGTACTTC. The rearrangement joins TRBV6-1 to TRBJ2-7, with D hard to call. This CDR3 has 11 amino acids. Germline CDR1 reads MNHNS; CDR2 reads SASEGT. V gave up 2 bases and J gave up 12 bases, with 11 bases separating them.